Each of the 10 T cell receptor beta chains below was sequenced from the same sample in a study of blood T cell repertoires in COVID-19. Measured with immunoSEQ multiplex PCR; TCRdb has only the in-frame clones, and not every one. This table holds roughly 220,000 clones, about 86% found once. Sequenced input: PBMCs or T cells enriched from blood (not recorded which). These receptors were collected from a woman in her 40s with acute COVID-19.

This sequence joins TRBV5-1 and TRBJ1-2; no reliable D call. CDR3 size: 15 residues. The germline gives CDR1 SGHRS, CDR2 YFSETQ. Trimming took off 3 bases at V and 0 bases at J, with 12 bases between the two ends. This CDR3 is CASSSQADSNYGYTF. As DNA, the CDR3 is TGCGCCAGCAGCTCCCAGGCAGATTCTAACTATGGCTACACCTTC.

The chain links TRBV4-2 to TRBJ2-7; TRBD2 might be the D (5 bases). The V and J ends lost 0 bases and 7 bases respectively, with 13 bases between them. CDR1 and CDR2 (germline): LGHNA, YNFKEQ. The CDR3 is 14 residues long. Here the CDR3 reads CASSQDARGREQYF. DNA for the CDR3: TGTGCCAGCAGCCAAGATGCGCGAGGGCGGGAGCAGTACTTC.

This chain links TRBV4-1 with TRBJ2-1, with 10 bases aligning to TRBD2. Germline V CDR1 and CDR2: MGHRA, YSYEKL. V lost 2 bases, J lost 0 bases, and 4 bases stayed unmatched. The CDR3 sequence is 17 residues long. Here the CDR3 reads CASSQQSSGSSYNEQFF. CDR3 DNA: TGCGCCAGCAGCCAACAATCTAGCGGGAGCTCCTACAATGAGCAGTTCTTC.

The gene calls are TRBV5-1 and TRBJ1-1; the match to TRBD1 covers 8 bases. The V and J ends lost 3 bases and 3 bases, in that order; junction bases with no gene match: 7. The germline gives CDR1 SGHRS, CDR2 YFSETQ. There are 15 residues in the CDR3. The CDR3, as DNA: TGCGCCAGCAGCTACCCAGGGGGCCGGGACACTGAAGCTTTCTTT. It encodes CASSYPGGRDTEAFF.

CDR3 in DNA: TGTGCCAGCTCACCACCGCCCAGATACTACGAGCAGTACTTC. This codes for CASSPPPRYYEQYF. The chain links TRBV18 to TRBJ2-7, with D uncertain. CDR3 size: 14 residues. Germline V lookup: CDR1 KGHSH, CDR2 LQKENI. The V end was cut by 0 bases, the J end by 3 bases, with 9 bases between.

The CDR3 DNA reads TGTGCCAGCAGCCTAGGGCTCCTGCTCTACGAGCAGTACTTC. Translation: CASSLGLLLYEQYF. The chain is built from TRBV7-2 and TRBJ2-7; no firm D call. V lost 5 bases and J 3 bases, leaving 14 bases between the germline ends. The CDR3 sequence is 14 residues long. Germline CDR1 SGHTA, CDR2 FQGNSA.

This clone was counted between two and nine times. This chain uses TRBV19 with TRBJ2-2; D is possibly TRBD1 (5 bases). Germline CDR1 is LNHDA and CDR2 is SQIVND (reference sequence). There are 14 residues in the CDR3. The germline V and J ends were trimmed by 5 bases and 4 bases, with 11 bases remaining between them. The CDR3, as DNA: TGTGCCAGTAGTGCAGGGCCCCTCACCGGGGAGCTGTTTTTT. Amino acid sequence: CASSAGPLTGELFF.

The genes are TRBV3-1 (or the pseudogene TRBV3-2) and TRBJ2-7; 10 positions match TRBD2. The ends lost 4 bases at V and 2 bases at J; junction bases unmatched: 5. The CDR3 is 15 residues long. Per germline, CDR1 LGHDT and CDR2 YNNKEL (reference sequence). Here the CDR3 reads CASSPSGSSAYEQYF. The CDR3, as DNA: TGTGCCAGCAGCCCTAGCGGGAGTTCCGCCTACGAGCAGTACTTC.

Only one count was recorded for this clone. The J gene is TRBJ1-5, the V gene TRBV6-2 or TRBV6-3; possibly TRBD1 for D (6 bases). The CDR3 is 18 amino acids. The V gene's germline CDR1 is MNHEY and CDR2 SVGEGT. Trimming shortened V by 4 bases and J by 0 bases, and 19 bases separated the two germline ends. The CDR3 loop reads CASSWDTSGEYSNQPQHF. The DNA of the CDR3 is TGTGCCAGCAGTTGGGACACATCAGGGGAGTATAGCAATCAGCCCCAGCATTTT.

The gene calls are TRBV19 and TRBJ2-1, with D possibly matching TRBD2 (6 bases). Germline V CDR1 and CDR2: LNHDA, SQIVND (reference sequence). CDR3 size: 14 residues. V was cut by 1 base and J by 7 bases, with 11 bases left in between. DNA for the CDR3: TGTGCCAGTAGTATAGTGGAGGGGAGGAATGAGCAGTTCTTC. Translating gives CASSIVEGRNEQFF.